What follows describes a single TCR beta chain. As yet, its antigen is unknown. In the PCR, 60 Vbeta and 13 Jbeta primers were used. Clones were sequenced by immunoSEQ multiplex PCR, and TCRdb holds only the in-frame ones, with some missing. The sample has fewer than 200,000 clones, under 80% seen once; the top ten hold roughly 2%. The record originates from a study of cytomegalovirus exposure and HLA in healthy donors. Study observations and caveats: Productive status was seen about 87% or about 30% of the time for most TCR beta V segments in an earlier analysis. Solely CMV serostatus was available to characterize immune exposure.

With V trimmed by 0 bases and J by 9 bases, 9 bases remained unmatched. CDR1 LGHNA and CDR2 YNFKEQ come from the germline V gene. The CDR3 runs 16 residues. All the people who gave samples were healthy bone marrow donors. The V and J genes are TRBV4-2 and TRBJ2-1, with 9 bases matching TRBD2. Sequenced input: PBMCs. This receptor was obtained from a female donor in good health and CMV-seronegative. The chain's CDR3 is CASSQDPSGRWGEQFF. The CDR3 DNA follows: TGTGCCAGCAGCCAAGATCCCAGCGGGAGGTGGGGTGAGCAGTTCTTC.